The 30 T cell receptor beta chains reported below all come from one sample, sequenced in a study of chemoradiotherapy in HPV16-positive cancers. Libraries were prepared by immunoSEQ multiplex PCR; TCRdb keeps only in-frame clonotypes and omits some of them. The table shows approximately 3,500 clones, with 70% to 90% occurring only once. Sequenced material: tumor tissue, taken from a patient who underwent chemoradiotherapy. The receptors were sampled from a human donor with HPV-associated anogenital cancer.

The chain links TRBV5-4 to TRBJ2-1; D could derive from TRBD1 or TRBD2 (5 bases each). Trimming cost V 4 bases and J 0 bases, with 11 bases left between them. Germline V CDR1 and CDR2: SGHNT, YYREEE (reference sequence). The CDR3 covers 15 residues. In nucleotides, the CDR3 is TGTGCCAGCAGCCCGGGTGGGACCTCCTACAATGAGCAGTTCTTC. Its translation is CASSPGGTSYNEQFF.

The V and J genes are TRBV4-1 and TRBJ2-3; 7 bases are shared with TRBD2. The junction had 1 base not matched to a gene; V was cut back by 8 bases and J by 5 bases. CDR3 length: 11 residues. Germline V gene data show CDR1 as MGHRA and CDR2 as YSYEKL. CDR3 DNA: TGCGCCAGCGGGAGGGTAGATACGCAGTATTTT. It translates to CASGRVDTQYF.

The rearrangement uses TRBV30 and TRBJ1-1; TRBD1 matches at 7 bases. This CDR3 region has 12 residues. From germline, CDR1 is GTSNPN and CDR2 SVGIG (reference sequence). The CDR3 protein is CATGQGDTEAFF. Here the CDR3 DNA reads TGTGCGACAGGGCAAGGGGACACTGAAGCTTTCTTT.

CDR3 protein: CASSPGTSGRPLDTQYF. The DNA of the CDR3 is TGTGCCAGCAGCCCCGGGACTAGCGGGAGGCCCCTGGATACGCAGTATTTT. V is TRBV14 and J is TRBJ2-3; 15 nucleotides line up with TRBD2. J was trimmed by 6 bases and V by 4 bases; bases with no gene match: 8. The CDR3 runs to 17 residues. Germline V gene data show CDR1 as SGHDN and CDR2 as FVKESK.

The V gene is TRBV7-2, the J gene TRBJ2-7; 12 nucleotides line up with TRBD2. The CDR3 totals 17 residues. Germline trimming cut 2 bases from V and 10 bases from J; bases unmatched to any gene: 15. Germline values: CDR1 SGHTA, CDR2 FQGNSA. CDR3 sequence (DNA): TGTGCCAGCAGCTTATCACGGGGCCTTCTAGCGGGAGGGCCACAGTACTTC. Residues: CASSLSRGLLAGGPQYF.

The chain links TRBV27 to TRBJ2-3; no firm D call. Trimming took 2 bases from V and 3 from J, leaving 6 bases between them. This CDR3 is 13 amino acids long. Germline V gene sequence: CDR1 MNHEY, CDR2 SMNVEV (reference sequence). The CDR3 bases are TGTGCCAGCAGTTTAGGAGTAACAGATACGCAGTATTTT. Amino acids: CASSLGVTDTQYF.

The chain has TRBV27 and TRBJ1-4, with TRBD1 identical over 7 bases. The ends lost 1 base at V and 5 bases at J; junction bases unmatched: 4. The CDR3 extends over 15 amino acids. Germline assignment: CDR1 MNHEY and CDR2 SMNVEV (reference sequence). DNA for the CDR3: TGTGCCAGCAGTTTATTGGGACAGAGGAATGAAAAACTGTTTTTT. This gives the protein CASSLLGQRNEKLFF.

The CDR3: CASSQPRTSGPQYF. The CDR3 coding sequence is TGTGCCAGCAGCCAGCCTAGGACTTCAGGGCCGCAGTATTTT. This chain joins TRBV4-2 and TRBJ2-3; possibly TRBD1 or TRBD2 for D (5 bases each). Germline V gives CDR1 LGHNA, CDR2 YNFKEQ. The CDR3 has 14 residues. Trimming took 3 bases from V and 10 from J, leaving 17 bases between them.

V gene TRBV5-1 combines with J gene TRBJ2-5; D remains unclear. In germline, CDR1 is SGHRS, CDR2 YFSETQ. This CDR3 has 13 residues. Trimming removed 0 bases at V and 1 base at J, with 4 bases between. CDR3 coding DNA: TGCGCCAGCAGCTTGGGGCTCCAAGAGACCCAGTACTTC. Residues: CASSLGLQETQYF.

The gene calls are TRBV19 and TRBJ2-7, with D maybe TRBD1 (6 bases). The CDR3 consists of 15 residues. Trimming cost V 5 bases and J 3 bases, with 17 bases left between them. The germline CDR1 and CDR2 sequences are LNHDA and SQIVND (reference sequence). The CDR3 coding sequence is TGTGCCAGTAGTGTTCAGGGGCAGGGCCGCTACGAGCAGTACTTC. Amino acids: CASSVQGQGRYEQYF.

V and J are TRBV2 and TRBJ2-2; D is possibly TRBD2 (5 bases). V lost 6 bases and J lost 7, with 15 bases in between. This CDR3 has 14 amino acids. Germline V gene data show CDR1 as SNHLY and CDR2 as FYNNEI. CDR3 bases: TGTGCCAGCAGAGAGGACTCCACCGGCGGGGAGCTGTTTTTT. This codes for CASREDSTGGELFF.

J is TRBJ1-4 and V is TRBV15; D is perhaps TRBD1 (6 bases). Germline assignment: CDR1 LNHNV and CDR2 YYDKDF (reference sequence). This CDR3 has 15 residues. The ends were cut back, 1 base at V and 8 bases at J, with 14 bases in the middle. The CDR3 region has the DNA TGTGCCACCAGCAGAGGGGTAGGGGGTGGCGAAAAACTGTTTTTT. This codes for CATSRGVGGGEKLFF.

J is TRBJ2-1 and V is TRBV25-1; 13 nucleotides match TRBD2. J gave up 8 bases and V 4 bases, and 8 bases lay outside the gene matches. This CDR3 spans 16 amino acids. In germline, CDR1 is MGHDK, CDR2 SYGVNS. CDR3 in amino acids: CASSGTSGSLEDEQFF. The CDR3 bases are TGTGCCAGCAGTGGGACTAGCGGGAGTCTCGAGGATGAGCAGTTCTTC. The whole variable domain, remainder taken from reference TRBV25-1 and TRBJ2-1, is EADIYQTPRYLVIGTGKKITLECSQTMGHDKMYWYQQDPGMELHLIHYSYGVNSTEKGDLSSESTVSRIRTEHFPLTLESARPSHTSQYLCASSGTSGSLEDEQFFGPGTRLTVL.

The chain links TRBV4-2 to TRBJ2-7; D is unclear. Germline assignment: CDR1 LGHNA and CDR2 YNFKEQ. Trimming left V 5 bases short and J 3 bases short, with 8 bases between. The CDR3 has 12 residues. CDR3 in amino acids: CASSWPGYEQYF. CDR3 DNA sequence: TGTGCCAGCAGCTGGCCGGGCTACGAGCAGTACTTC.

V is TRBV7-8 and J is TRBJ1-6; no clear D. This CDR3 has 17 amino acids. From germline, CDR1 is SGHVS and CDR2 FQNEAQ. The V gene lost 2 bases and the J gene lost 5 bases, with 16 bases spanning the gap. CDR3 residues: CASSLRASGRHNSPLHF. CDR3 coding DNA: TGTGCCAGCAGCTTAAGAGCGTCAGGCCGACATAATTCACCCCTCCACTTT.

V and J are TRBV11-3 and TRBJ1-3; 7 nucleotides match TRBD1. Germline CDR1 is SGHNT and CDR2 is YENEEA. CDR3 length equals 14 residues. V was clipped by 6 bases and J by 0 bases; unmatched bases: 2. CDR3 nucleotides: TGTGCCAGCAGTTGGGACAGCTCTGGAAACACCATATATTTT. This gives the protein CASSWDSSGNTIYF. Full variable domain (remainder filled in from reference TRBV11-3 and TRBJ1-3): EAGVVQSPRYKIIEKKQPVAFWCNPISGHNTLYWYLQNLGQGPELLIRYENEEAVDDSQLPKDRFSAERLKGVDSTLKIQPAELGDSAVYLCASSWDSSGNTIYFGEGSWLTVV.

The chain carries TRBV10-1 and TRBJ1-2; TRBD1 might be the D (6 bases). V lost 5 bases and J 8 bases, leaving 24 bases between the germline ends. From germline, CDR1 is WNHNN and CDR2 SYGVQD (reference sequence). The CDR3 has 16 residues. CDR3 residues: CASSKKGDDSLPGYTF. The CDR3 nucleotides are TGCGCCAGCAGTAAAAAGGGGGACGATAGTCTACCGGGCTACACCTTC.

The J gene is TRBJ2-7, the V gene TRBV5-1, with 7 bases fitting TRBD2. This CDR3 spans 17 amino acids. Germline lookup yields CDR1 SGHRS and CDR2 YFSETQ. J was trimmed by 5 bases and V by 3 bases; bases with no gene match: 17. CDR3 loop: CASSSHPVREVGDEQYF. The CDR3 region has the DNA TGCGCCAGCAGCTCGCACCCGGTTCGGGAGGTCGGTGACGAGCAGTACTTC.

This rearrangement joins TRBV19 to TRBJ2-1; 8 bases fit TRBD2. Looked up from germline, CDR1 is LNHDA and CDR2 is SQIVND (reference sequence). V lost 8 bases, J lost 4 bases, and 10 bases stayed unmatched. CDR3 length: 15 residues. DNA for the CDR3: TGTGCCAGTCGGGATCGGGAGGGCCTTTACAATGAGCAGTTCTTC. It encodes CASRDREGLYNEQFF.

The chain carries TRBV11-3 and TRBJ2-5; the match to TRBD1 covers 11 bases. The CDR3 is made up of 15 amino acids. Germline trimming cut 5 bases from V and 4 bases from J; bases unmatched to any gene: 6. CDR1 and CDR2 from the germline V gene are SGHNT and YENEEA. CDR3 bases: TGTGCCAGCAGCCCGAGGGACAGGGGGGGAGAGACCCAGTACTTC. It yields the protein CASSPRDRGGETQYF. The whole variable domain, filled in from reference TRBV11-3 and TRBJ2-5, reads EAGVVQSPRYKIIEKKQPVAFWCNPISGHNTLYWYLQNLGQGPELLIRYENEEAVDDSQLPKDRFSAERLKGVDSTLKIQPAELGDSAVYLCASSPRDRGGETQYFGPGTRLLVL.

The V and J genes are TRBV9 and TRBJ2-1; TRBD2 matches at 12 bases. Germline values: CDR1 SGDLS, CDR2 YYNGEE. CDR3 length equals 17 residues. V gave up 3 bases and J gave up 8 bases; unmatched junction bases: 12. The CDR3 DNA is TGTGCCAGCAGCGCAGCGCCCTTGGGACTAGCGGGCGATGAGCAGTTCTTC. This sequence encodes CASSAAPLGLAGDEQFF.

This rearrangement joins TRBV6-1 to TRBJ2-7; TRBD2 might be the D (6 bases). Per the germline V gene, CDR1 is MNHNS and CDR2 is SASEGT. CDR3 length equals 14 residues. V lost 3 bases and J 6 bases, leaving 15 bases between the germline ends. CDR3 region: CASSERLEASEQYF. CDR3 DNA: TGTGCCAGCAGTGAGCGACTAGAAGCGAGCGAGCAGTACTTC.

The J gene is TRBJ1-1, the V gene TRBV7-9; 8 bases are shared with TRBD1. Trimming at V came to 1 base and at J to 5 bases, leaving 9 bases not matched to a gene. The CDR3 totals 16 residues. Looked up from germline, CDR1 is SEHNR and CDR2 is FQNEAQ (reference sequence). CDR3 residues: CASSLGAGGQGTEAFF. The CDR3, as DNA: TGTGCCAGCAGCTTAGGGGCAGGGGGCCAGGGGACTGAAGCTTTCTTT.

This chain links TRBV29-1 with TRBJ1-1; D remains ambiguous. The CDR3 runs 10 residues. V lost 3 bases, J lost 5 bases, and 4 bases lay in between. Germline loops: CDR1 SQVTM, CDR2 ANQGSEA. The CDR3 spells CSVDYTEAFF. The CDR3 DNA reads as TGCAGCGTTGACTATACTGAAGCTTTCTTT. The full variable domain, its missing parts supplied by reference TRBV29-1 and TRBJ1-1, is SAVISQKPSRDICQRGTSLTIQCQVDSQVTMMFWYRQQPGQSLTLIATANQGSEATYESGFVIDKFPISRPNLTFSTLTVSNMSPEDSSIYLCSVDYTEAFFGQGTRLTVV.

The chain has TRBV9 and TRBJ2-5, with 12 bases identical to TRBD2. The CDR3 has 16 residues. The germline V gene encodes CDR1 SGDLS and CDR2 YYNGEE. V gave up 1 base and J gave up 4 bases; unmatched junction bases: 5. Written as DNA, the CDR3 is TGTGCCAGCAGCGTACTACTAGCGGGAGGTTTAGAGACCCAGTACTTC. Encoded protein: CASSVLLAGGLETQYF. The full variable domain, in which reference TRBV9 and TRBJ2-5 provide the parts outside the CDR3, is DSGVTQTPKHLITATGQRVTLRCSPRSGDLSVYWYQQSLDQGLQFLIQYYNGEERAKGNILERFSAQQFPDLHSELNLSSLELGDSALYFCASSVLLAGGLETQYFGPGTRLLVL.

Here the CDR3 reads CASSPQAGLIAGVTGELFF. CDR3 nucleotides: TGTGCCAGCAGTCCCCAGGCGGGACTGATAGCGGGAGTTACCGGGGAGCTGTTTTTT. The genes are TRBV28 and TRBJ2-2, with 9 bases matching TRBD2. The J segment lost 5 bases and the V segment lost 5 bases, leaving 18 bases of the junction unmatched. Germline values: CDR1 MDHEN, CDR2 SYDVKM. The CDR3 has 19 residues.

This clone is a singleton in its sample. The chain has TRBV5-1 and TRBJ2-2, with a tentative D call TRBD1 (6 bases). The CDR3 runs to 17 residues. V was cut by 0 bases and J by 0 bases, with 12 bases left in between. The germline CDR1 and CDR2 sequences are SGHRS and YFSETQ. CDR3 coding DNA: TGCGCCAGCAGCTTGGGCCACAGGGACGCGAACACCGGGGAGCTGTTTTTT. Protein: CASSLGHRDANTGELFF.

The CDR3 protein is CASSPKDGSYEQYF. CDR3 nucleotide sequence: TGTGCCAGCTCACCAAAAGACGGCTCCTACGAGCAGTACTTC. The rearrangement joins TRBV18 to TRBJ2-7; the D is unclear. Trimming shortened V by 2 bases and J by 0 bases, and 8 bases separated the two germline ends. Germline assignment: CDR1 KGHSH and CDR2 LQKENI. This CDR3 region has 14 residues.

The chain employs TRBV7-2 and TRBJ2-5, with D perhaps matching TRBD1 (7 bases). The germline gives CDR1 SGHTA, CDR2 FQGNSA. V lost 2 bases and J 4 bases, leaving 20 bases between the germline ends. The CDR3 contains 17 residues. CDR3 coding DNA: TGTGCCAGCAGCTTAACAACCACCAGGGGGGCAGGAGAGACCCAGTACTTC. It specifies CASSLTTTRGAGETQYF.

The J gene is TRBJ2-5, the V gene TRBV14, with a possible D match to TRBD2 (6 bases). Germline V gene lookup returns CDR1 SGHDN and CDR2 FVKESK. This CDR3 is 16 amino acids long. V lost 0 bases to trimming and J lost 1 base, with 12 bases between them. The DNA of the CDR3 is TGTGCCAGCAGCCAAGAGTGCGGGATCTGCCAAGAGACCCAGTACTTC. It translates to CASSQECGICQETQYF.